This TCR beta chain appears in the sequencing data of a study of blood T cell repertoires in COVID-19. Profiling relied on immunoSEQ multiplex PCR, and the TCRdb table lists in-frame clones only, not all of them. The profile covers around 150,000 clones, with roughly 85% appearing a single time and about 3.5% taken by the ten largest. This clone was detected once. V was pared by 10 bases and J by 3 bases, with 13 bases between. Germline loops: CDR1 SGHAT, CDR2 FQNNGV. The CDR3 is 13 residues long. Sequences were obtained from peripheral blood. The receptor was isolated from an older man with acute or convalescent COVID-19. The J gene is TRBJ2-1, the V gene TRBV11-2, with D maybe TRBD2 (6 bases). Here the CDR3 reads CAIKRLDYNEQFF. CDR3 DNA sequence: TGTGCCATTAAAAGACTAGACTACAATGAGCAGTTCTTC.